A single sample gave rise to the 31 T cell receptor beta chains below, sequenced in a study of blood T cell repertoires in COVID-19. The method was immunoSEQ multiplex PCR; TCRdb's version includes in-frame clones alone and lacks a portion of them. The sample includes 200,000 or so clones, about 88% of them seen just once. The material sequenced was peripheral blood. These receptors were obtained from a middle-aged man with COVID-19, enrolled during active disease.

CDR3 sequence reads: CASTRGETEAFF. DNA of the CDR3: TGTGCCAGCACCCGGGGGGAGACTGAAGCTTTCTTT. V is TRBV12-3 or TRBV12-4 and J is TRBJ1-1; maybe TRBD1 (5 bases). Trimming stripped 7 bases from V and 5 bases from J, with 11 bases between. The CDR3 extends over 12 amino acids.

The chain is built from TRBV28 and TRBJ1-5; 8 bases fit TRBD1. The CDR3 length is 16 residues. Trimming cost V 1 base and J 6 bases; bases outside gene matches: 8. The germline V gene has CDR1 MDHEN and CDR2 SYDVKM. This chain's CDR3 is CASSLYGRGLGQPQHF. The CDR3 bases are TGTGCCAGCAGTTTATACGGCAGGGGGCTTGGTCAGCCCCAGCATTTT. Full variable domain (outside the CDR3, taken from reference TRBV28 and TRBJ1-5): DVKVTQSSRYLVKRTGEKVFLECVQDMDHENMFWYRQDPGLGLRLIYFSYDVKMKEKGDIPEGYSVSREKKERFSLILESASTNQTSMYLCASSLYGRGLGQPQHFGDGTRLSIL.

The CDR3: CASCPSGGPENTQYF. The DNA for the CDR3 is TGTGCCAGCTGCCCTAGCGGGGGGCCGGAAAATACGCAGTATTTT. The genes are TRBV6-2 or TRBV6-3 and TRBJ2-3; 11 bases line up with TRBD2. The CDR3 has 15 amino acids. CDR1 MNHEY and CDR2 SVGEGT come from the germline V gene. The J segment lost 7 bases and the V segment lost 8 bases, leaving 11 bases of the junction unmatched.

The DNA of the CDR3 is TGCGCCAGCAGCCACCCGAGGGGGACTAGCGACACAGATACGCAGTATTTT. Encoded protein: CASSHPRGTSDTDTQYF. The J gene is TRBJ2-3, the V gene TRBV4-1, with TRBD2 matching over 10 bases. V trimming: 3 bases; J trimming: 2 bases; junction bases outside the gene matches: 8. The CDR3 extends over 17 amino acids. The germline V gene encodes CDR1 MGHRA and CDR2 YSYEKL.

The chain carries TRBV5-1 and TRBJ1-4, with TRBD1 as a possible D gene (5 bases). Germline V gives CDR1 SGHRS, CDR2 YFSETQ. CDR3 size: 16 residues. Trimming shortened V by 2 bases and J by 1 base, and 12 bases separated the two germline ends. CDR3 sequence (DNA): TGCGCCAGCAGCTTACGGGGGTTTGAAACTAATGAAAAACTGTTTTTT. Residues: CASSLRGFETNEKLFF.

This chain links TRBV20-1 with TRBJ2-3; 7 bases are a match to TRBD2. This CDR3 is built from 15 residues. The V gene's germline CDR1 is DFQATT and CDR2 SNEGSKA (reference sequence). The V segment lost 3 bases and the J segment 2 bases; nucleotides outside the gene matches: 8. The chain's CDR3 is CSASLASGITDTQYF. In DNA form, the CDR3 reads TGCAGTGCTAGTTTGGCTAGCGGAATCACAGATACGCAGTATTTT.

The chain couples TRBV27 to TRBJ1-6; 7 nucleotides agree with TRBD1. The CDR3 is 14 amino acids. Germline values: CDR1 MNHEY, CDR2 SMNVEV (reference sequence). V trimming: 7 bases; J trimming: 9 bases; junction bases outside the gene matches: 9. The CDR3 sequence: CASTRGVQGSPLHF. CDR3 sequence (DNA): TGTGCCAGCACCAGGGGGGTTCAAGGTTCACCCCTCCACTTT.

V and J are TRBV6-2 or TRBV6-3 and TRBJ2-3; TRBD2 agrees at 7 bases. The CDR3 is 17 amino acids. CDR1 MNHEY and CDR2 SVGEGT come from the germline V gene. With V trimmed by 2 bases and J by 0 bases, 8 bases remained unmatched. The CDR3 nucleotides read TGTGCCAGCAGTTACCCTAGCGGACGTACTAGCACAGATACGCAGTATTTT. Encoded protein: CASSYPSGRTSTDTQYF.

The genes are TRBV5-4 and TRBJ2-1; the D gene is possibly TRBD1 (5 bases). V was trimmed by 3 bases and J by 8 bases, leaving 21 bases between them. The CDR3 extends over 16 amino acids. Germline assignment: CDR1 SGHNT and CDR2 YYREEE (reference sequence). Here the CDR3 DNA reads TGTGCCAGCAGCTCAAGACCTAGGACATCCACCGATGAGCAGTTCTTC. This encodes CASSSRPRTSTDEQFF.

The chain recombines TRBV3-1 (or the pseudogene TRBV3-2) with TRBJ2-7; 9 bases align to TRBD2. V trimming: 1 base; J trimming: 6 bases; junction bases outside the gene matches: 10. There are 16 residues in the CDR3. Germline values: CDR1 LGHDT, CDR2 YNNKEL (reference sequence). CDR3 sequence reads: CASSQAPSGTGSEQYF. The DNA for the CDR3 is TGTGCCAGCAGCCAAGCCCCTAGCGGGACGGGTTCCGAGCAGTACTTC.

This chain uses TRBV13 with TRBJ2-5; D is ambiguous. There are 18 residues in the CDR3. V lost 0 bases to trimming and J lost 0 bases, with 17 bases between them. CDR1 is PRHDT and CDR2 is FYEKMQ in the germline V gene (reference sequence). The CDR3 region has the DNA TGTGCCAGCAGCTTAGGCGTTGCGGATGGAAAGTACCAAGAGACCCAGTACTTC. Translating gives CASSLGVADGKYQETQYF. The complete variable domain, with remaining parts taken from reference TRBV13 and TRBJ2-5, reads AAGVIQSPRHLIKEKRETATLKCYPIPRHDTVYWYQQGPGQDPQFLISFYEKMQSDKGSIPDRFSAQQFSDYHSELNMSSLELGDSALYFCASSLGVADGKYQETQYFGPGTRLLVL.

The J gene is TRBJ1-5, the V gene TRBV7-6, with D hard to call. This CDR3 has 15 residues. V was cut by 1 base and J by 1 base, with 8 bases left in between. Germline loops: CDR1 SGHVS, CDR2 FNYEAQ. CDR3 nucleotide sequence: TGTGCCAGCAGCTTAGGGACGGGGAGCAATCAGCCCCAGCATTTT. It translates to CASSLGTGSNQPQHF.

CDR3 amino acids: CASSQRDRRNYGYTF. The CDR3 nucleotides read TGTGCCAGCAGCCAGAGGGACAGAAGGAACTATGGCTACACCTTC. V is TRBV27 and J is TRBJ1-2; TRBD1 matches 7 bases. Per the germline V gene, CDR1 is MNHEY and CDR2 is SMNVEV (reference sequence). The CDR3 has 15 residues. V trimming: 6 bases; J trimming: 2 bases; junction bases outside the gene matches: 9.

The chain employs TRBV19 and TRBJ2-7, with TRBD2 as a possible D gene (6 bases). Deletions cut 0 bases from V and 2 bases from J, with 8 bases between. Germline V gives CDR1 LNHDA, CDR2 SQIVND (reference sequence). The CDR3 length is 14 residues. The CDR3 loop is CASSIEPGAYEQYF. CDR3 DNA: TGTGCCAGTAGTATAGAGCCGGGAGCCTACGAGCAGTACTTC.

J is TRBJ2-5 and V is TRBV11-2, with D possibly being TRBD1 (5 bases). Between the trimmed V and J ends, which lost 3 bases and 6 bases, there was a span of 11 bases. The length of the CDR3 is 13 residues. Germline CDR1 is SGHAT and CDR2 is FQNNGV. The CDR3: CASSFRQSQTQYF. The CDR3 coding sequence is TGTGCCAGCAGCTTCAGACAGTCTCAGACCCAGTACTTC.

This clone was seen a few times. The chain recombines TRBV21-1 with TRBJ1-5. TRBV21-1 is annotated as a pseudogene. This CDR3 has 15 residues. The CDR3 region is CASSQVGRDNQPQHF. CDR3 sequence (DNA): TGTGCCAGCAGCCAAGTAGGACGGGACAATCAGCCCCAGCATTTT.

The chain has TRBV5-1 and TRBJ1-1, with D possibly TRBD1 on 6 matching bases. Deletions cut 4 bases from V and 3 bases from J, with 10 bases between. Germline V gives CDR1 SGHRS, CDR2 YFSETQ. The CDR3 sequence is 13 residues long. CDR3 sequence (DNA): TGCGCCAGCAGCACGGACAGTCACACTGAAGCTTTCTTT. It yields the protein CASSTDSHTEAFF.

The chain combines TRBV9 with TRBJ1-1, with D perhaps TRBD1 (6 bases). V was cut by 4 bases and J by 1 base, with 14 bases left in between. Germline V gene data show CDR1 as SGDLS and CDR2 as YYNGEE. The CDR3 contains 15 residues. Here the CDR3 reads CASSPRWTANTEAFF. CDR3 coding DNA: TGTGCCAGCAGCCCCCGTTGGACAGCGAACACTGAAGCTTTCTTT.

This rearrangement joins TRBV5-4 to TRBJ2-7; 9 nucleotides match TRBD1. Germline lookup yields CDR1 SGHNT and CDR2 YYREEE (reference sequence). V shed 0 bases and J 5 bases; nucleotides not matched to a gene: 6. CDR3 length: 15 amino acids. CDR3 residues: CASSLGGTGIHEQYF. CDR3 DNA: TGTGCCAGCAGCTTGGGGGGGACAGGGATCCACGAGCAGTACTTC.

A single count supports this clone. The genes are TRBV5-4 and TRBJ1-4; 9 nucleotides align to TRBD1. With 4 bases clipped from V and 8 bases from J, the junction kept 6 bases outside the gene matches. Germline V gene lookup returns CDR1 SGHNT and CDR2 YYREEE (reference sequence). This CDR3 spans 14 amino acids. The chain's CDR3 is CASSSGTGREKLFF. The CDR3 DNA reads as TGTGCCAGCAGCAGCGGGACAGGGAGGGAAAAACTGTTTTTT.

The chain recombines TRBV21-1 with TRBJ2-4; the D call in the table, TRBD2, was not verified against the DNA. TRBV21-1 is deemed a pseudogene. The CDR3 spans 18 residues. CDR3: CASSNGLGSGRTKNIQYF. The CDR3 DNA is TGTGCCAGCAGCAATGGGCTGGGGAGCGGACGTACCAAAAACATTCAGTACTTC.

This clone appeared a few times. V is TRBV28 and J is TRBJ1-5; 10 bases map to TRBD1. The V gene end was trimmed by 5 bases and the J gene end by 7 bases; junction bases not matched to a gene: 5. The CDR3 contains 14 residues. The germline gives CDR1 MDHEN, CDR2 SYDVKM. The CDR3 DNA follows: TGTGCCAGCAGTGTGGGACAGGGGTACCAGCCCCAGCATTTT. Translation gives CASSVGQGYQPQHF. Looking up the rest from reference TRBV28 and TRBJ1-5 gives the full variable domain: DVKVTQSSRYLVKRTGEKVFLECVQDMDHENMFWYRQDPGLGLRLIYFSYDVKMKEKGDIPEGYSVSREKKERFSLILESASTNQTSMYLCASSVGQGYQPQHFGDGTRLSIL.

The rearrangement joins TRBV28 to TRBJ2-1; 7 nucleotides agree with TRBD2. Germline CDR1 and CDR2: MDHEN and SYDVKM. The CDR3 runs to 16 residues. With V trimmed by 1 base and J by 5 bases, 8 bases remained unmatched. The CDR3 spells CASSLSGLESHNEQFF. CDR3 bases: TGTGCCAGCAGTTTATCTGGACTAGAGTCCCACAATGAGCAGTTCTTC.

This chain links TRBV6-5 with TRBJ2-7, with D tentatively TRBD2 (7 bases). The germline V gene encodes CDR1 MNHEY and CDR2 SVGAGI. V dropped 0 bases and J dropped 3 bases, with 12 bases sitting between them. This CDR3 region has 15 residues. The DNA of the CDR3 is TGTGCCAGCAGTTACTCGGGAGGGACACACTACGAGCAGTACTTC. It codes for CASSYSGGTHYEQYF.

This clone was observed a few times. The V gene is TRBV6-4, the J gene TRBJ2-1; 8 bases align to TRBD2. Germline trimming cut 0 bases from V and 8 bases from J; bases unmatched to any gene: 6. Germline assignment: CDR1 MRHNA and CDR2 SNTAGT. The length of the CDR3 is 15 residues. CDR3 bases: TGTGCCAGCAGTGACTCGCGGGGGGCCTCGGATGAGCAGTTCTTC. This translates into CASSDSRGASDEQFF.

This clone was seen only a few times. The chain has TRBV18 and TRBJ2-2; tentatively, D is TRBD2 (5 bases). The germline CDR1 and CDR2 sequences are KGHSH and LQKENI. This CDR3 spans 16 amino acids. V was trimmed by 3 bases and J by 0 bases, leaving 11 bases between them. The CDR3 nucleotides are TGTGCCAGCTCACCTCAGTCTAGCTCGAACACCGGGGAGCTGTTTTTT. This encodes CASSPQSSSNTGELFF.

The chain links TRBV12-3 or TRBV12-4 to TRBJ1-1; no firm D call. There are 13 residues in the CDR3. Trimming removed 5 bases from V and 0 bases from J, with 7 bases in between. The CDR3 region has the DNA TGTGCCAGCAGTCTTGAGATGAACACTGAAGCTTTCTTT. Amino acid sequence: CASSLEMNTEAFF.

The chain combines TRBV28 with TRBJ1-1; D possibly corresponds to TRBD1 (5 bases). The CDR3 spans 14 residues. The V end was cut by 6 bases, the J end by 4 bases, with 15 bases between. The germline CDR1 and CDR2 sequences are MDHEN and SYDVKM. The CDR3 sequence: CASSTGSESTEAFF. CDR3 bases: TGTGCCAGCAGCACAGGTTCGGAAAGCACTGAAGCTTTCTTT. Together with reference TRBV28 and TRBJ1-1, the CDR3 gives the full variable domain: DVKVTQSSRYLVKRTGEKVFLECVQDMDHENMFWYRQDPGLGLRLIYFSYDVKMKEKGDIPEGYSVSREKKERFSLILESASTNQTSMYLCASSTGSESTEAFFGQGTRLTVV.

This clone was observed a single time. The rearrangement uses TRBV2 and TRBJ2-7; TRBD1 might be the D (6 bases). Trimming took 9 bases from V and 0 from J, leaving 12 bases between them. This CDR3 is built from 13 residues. Germline-derived CDR1 and CDR2 are SNHLY and FYNNEI. As DNA, the CDR3 is TGTGCCAGTCTGGGGGCTGGCTCCTACGAGCAGTACTTC. This gives the protein CASLGAGSYEQYF.

This clone has more than one count but fewer than ten. J is TRBJ2-5 and V is TRBV2, with TRBD1 as a possible D gene (6 bases). The germline V gene has CDR1 SNHLY and CDR2 FYNNEI. V was pared by 5 bases and J by 1 base, with 11 bases between. The CDR3 contains 14 residues. The CDR3 loop reads CASSSEQGQETQYF. CDR3 DNA sequence: TGTGCCAGCAGTTCGGAACAGGGCCAAGAGACCCAGTACTTC.

The chain recombines TRBV2 with TRBJ2-6; D is uncertain. The germline V and J ends were trimmed by 6 bases and 2 bases, with 5 bases remaining between them. The CDR3 runs to 13 residues. CDR1 and CDR2 from the germline V gene are SNHLY and FYNNEI. CDR3 DNA sequence: TGTGCCAGCAGCACGGCTGGGGCCAACGTCCTGACTTTC. This sequence encodes CASSTAGANVLTF.